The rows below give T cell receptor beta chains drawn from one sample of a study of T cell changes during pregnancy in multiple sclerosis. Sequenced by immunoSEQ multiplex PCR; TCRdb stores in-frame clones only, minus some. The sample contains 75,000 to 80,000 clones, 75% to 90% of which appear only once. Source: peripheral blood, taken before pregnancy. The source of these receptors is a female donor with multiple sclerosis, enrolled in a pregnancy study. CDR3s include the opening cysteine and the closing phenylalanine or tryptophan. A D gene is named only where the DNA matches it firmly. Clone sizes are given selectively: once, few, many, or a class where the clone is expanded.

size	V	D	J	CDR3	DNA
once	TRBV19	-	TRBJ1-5	CASSIYGYSNQPQHF	TGTGCCAGTAGTATTTACGGGTATAGCAATCAGCCCCAGCATTTT
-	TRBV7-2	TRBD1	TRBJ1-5	CATTGDNQPQHF	TGTGCCACGACAGGGGACAATCAGCCCCAGCATTTT
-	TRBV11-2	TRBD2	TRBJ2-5	CASSFTGLAASQYF	TGTGCCAGCAGCTTCACGGGACTAGCGGCCTCCCAGTACTTC
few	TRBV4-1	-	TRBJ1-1	CASSQANRVTEAFF	TGCGCCAGCAGCCAAGCCAACAGGGTCACTGAAGCTTTCTTT
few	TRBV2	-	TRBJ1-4	CASPAEEEKLFF	TGTGCCAGCCCTGCGGAGGAGGAAAAACTGTTTTTT
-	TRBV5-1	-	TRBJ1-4	CASSLSHTEGVNEKLFF	TGCGCCAGCAGCTTGTCGCATACCGAAGGGGTAAATGAAAAACTGTTTTTT
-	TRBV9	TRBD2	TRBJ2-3	CASSTGTSGGLTDTQYF	TGTGCCAGCAGCACTGGGACTAGCGGGGGGCTCACAGATACGCAGTATTTT
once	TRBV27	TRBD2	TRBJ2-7	CASSLSGGYEQYF	TGTGCCAGCAGTTTAAGCGGGGGCTACGAGCAGTACTTC
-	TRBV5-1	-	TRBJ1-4	CASSFRPPTGRGNEKLFF	TGCGCCAGCAGCTTTCGGCCCCCGACCGGACGGGGGAATGAAAAACTGTTTTTT
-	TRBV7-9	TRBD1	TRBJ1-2	CASSSGQGTEGYTF	TGTGCCAGCAGCTCCGGACAGGGAACGGAAGGCTACACCTTC
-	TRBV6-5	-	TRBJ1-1	CASSYFRGVSTEAFF	TGTGCCAGCAGTTACTTTCGGGGGGTGAGCACTGAAGCTTTCTTT
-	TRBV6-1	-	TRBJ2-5	CASSEARGALQETQYF	TGTGCCAGCAGTGAAGCCAGGGGGGCCTTACAAGAGACCCAGTACTTC
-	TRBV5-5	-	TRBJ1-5	CASSLIGVGNQPQHF	TGTGCCAGCAGCTTGATAGGGGTAGGCAATCAGCCCCAGCATTTT
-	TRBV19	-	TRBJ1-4	CASSPGTTTNEKLFF	TGTGCCAGTAGTCCCGGGACAACAACTAATGAAAAACTGTTTTTT
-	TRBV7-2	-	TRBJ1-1	CASSGAGTEAFF	TGTGCCAGCAGCGGGGCCGGGACTGAAGCTTTCTTT
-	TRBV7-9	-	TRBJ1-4	CASSPPRGATNEKLFF	TGTGCCAGCAGCCCCCCGCGTGGTGCAACTAATGAAAAACTGTTTTTT
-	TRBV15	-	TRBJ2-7	CATTRESGEQYF	TGTGCCACCACGAGGGAATCAGGCGAGCAGTACTTC
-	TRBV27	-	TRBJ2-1	CASSRGSSAYNEQFF	TGTGCCAGCAGTCGGGGTTCGTCGGCCTACAATGAGCAGTTCTTC
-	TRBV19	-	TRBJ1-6	CASSTRGGTLHF	TGTGCCAGTAGTACACGGGGGGGCACCCTCCACTTT
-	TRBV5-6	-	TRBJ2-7	CASSWGHTYEQYF	TGTGCCAGCAGCTGGGGACACACCTACGAGCAGTACTTC
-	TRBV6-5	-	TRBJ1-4	CASSYRLTNEKLFF	TGTGCCAGCAGTTACAGACTTACTAATGAAAAACTGTTTTTT
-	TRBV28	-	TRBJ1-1	CASSLATVALRAFF	TGTGCCAGCAGTTTAGCGACAGTAGCTTTGAGGGCTTTCTTT
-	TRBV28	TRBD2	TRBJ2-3	CASGPRREAQYF	TGTGCCAGCGGTCCTAGACGGGAGGCGCAGTATTTT
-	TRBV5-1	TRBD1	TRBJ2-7	CASSSQTGAYEQYF	TGCGCCAGCAGCTCTCAGACAGGGGCCTACGAGCAGTACTTC
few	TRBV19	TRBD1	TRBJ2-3	CASSTPGQGGDTQYF	TGTGCCAGTAGTACTCCGGGACAGGGAGGAGATACGCAGTATTTT
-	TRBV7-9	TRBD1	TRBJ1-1	CASPLTTGVVNTEAFF	TGTGCCAGTCCCCTCACGACAGGGGTCGTGAACACTGAAGCTTTCTTT
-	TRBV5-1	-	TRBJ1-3	CASSLEGRGNTIYF	TGCGCCAGCAGCTTGGAAGGGAGGGGAAACACCATATATTTT
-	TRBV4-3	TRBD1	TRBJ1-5	CASSQEYGTGGQPQHF	TGCGCCAGCAGCCAAGAGTACGGGACAGGGGGTCAGCCCCAGCATTTT